This T cell receptor (beta chain) was captured in a study of blood T cell repertoires in COVID-19. Study in general: Spain, Italy and the United States supplied samples that represented acute and convalescent COVID-19. From T cells, B-cell-depleted T cells, or PBMCs came the material, which was cDNA or gDNA.

How the authors handled the data: Scientists estimated how many nucleated cells there were by amplifying reference gene primers. Assay used: immunoSEQ multiplex PCR; TCRdb lists only in-frame clones, some missing. For V, J and clone size, that table is used; D and trimming come from the DNA. The data show over 150,000 clones, roughly 85% seen once. This CDR3 is 15 amino acids long. Trimming removed 0 bases from V and 3 bases from J, with 11 bases in between. CDR1 and CDR2 (germline): SNHLY, FYNNEI. The chain has TRBV2 and TRBJ1-1, with D maybe TRBD1 (5 bases). The specimen was peripheral blood. The TCR was taken from a woman of 80 years or more with acute or convalescent COVID-19. The CDR3, as DNA: TGTGCCAGCAGTGAAGCCAGGGCGGGGGACACTGAAGCTTTCTTT. This codes for CASSEARAGDTEAFF.